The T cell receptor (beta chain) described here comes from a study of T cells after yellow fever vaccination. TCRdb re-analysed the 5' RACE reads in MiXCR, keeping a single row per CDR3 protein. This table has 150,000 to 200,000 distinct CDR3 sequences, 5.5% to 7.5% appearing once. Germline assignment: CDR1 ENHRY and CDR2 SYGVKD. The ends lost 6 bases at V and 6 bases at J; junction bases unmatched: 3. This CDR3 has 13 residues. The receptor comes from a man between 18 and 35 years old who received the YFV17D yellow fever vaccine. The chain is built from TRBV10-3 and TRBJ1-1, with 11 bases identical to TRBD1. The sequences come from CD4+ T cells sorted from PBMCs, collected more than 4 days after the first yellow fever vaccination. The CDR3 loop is CAISGQGAAEAFF. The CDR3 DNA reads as TGTGCCATCAGCGGACAGGGGGCGGCTGAAGCTTTCTTT.